Listed below are T cell receptor beta chains from one sample, sequenced in a study of graft-versus-host responses after intestinal transplantation. The antigens of these receptors remain unknown. TCRdb keeps only in-frame clones here, not all; method: immunoSEQ multiplex PCR. This repertoire shows about 120,000 clones, roughly 95% found once; its top ten account for 3% to 3.5%. The sequencing here drew on unstimulated CD8+ T cells sorted from spleen or lymph node cells, taken before intestinal transplant. The receptors were gathered from a human donor who received an intestinal transplant. CDR3s include the opening cysteine and the closing phenylalanine or tryptophan. Each record gives: V gene, clone size, J gene, D gene, CDR3 DNA, CDR3 protein. The D gene is left open where the match is weak. A clone size is listed for some rows: how often the clone was seen (once, few, many), or a class if it is expanded.

>TRBV27|NA|TRBJ2-5|NA
TGTGCCAGCAGTCCTAGGGTTCGGTTGGAGACCCAGTACTTC
CASSPRVRLETQYF
>TRBV19|NA|TRBJ2-7|NA
TGTGCCAGTAGTATGGCAGGGGGGGCCTACGAGCAGTACTTC
CASSMAGGAYEQYF
>TRBV4-1|once|TRBJ2-7|NA
TGCGCCAGCAGCCAGGGACTGTTTTCGTCCTACGAGCAGTACTTC
CASSQGLFSSYEQYF
>TRBV7-9|once|TRBJ1-2|NA
TGTGCCAGCAGCTCTTCGAGAATTGGCTACACCTTC
CASSSSRIGYTF
>TRBV4-2|NA|TRBJ2-7|NA
TGTGCCAGCAGCCAAGGGGGGACTGGCAGATACGAGCAGTACTTC
CASSQGGTGRYEQYF
>TRBV4-3|NA|TRBJ1-3|NA
TGCGCCAGCAGCCAGGACTTTGGGGGGAGCGGAAACACCATATATTTT
CASSQDFGGSGNTIYF
>TRBV20-1|once|TRBJ2-5|NA
TGCAGTGCTATGGGGGAGACCCAGTACTTC
CSAMGETQYF
>TRBV30|once|TRBJ2-1|TRBD2
TGTGCCTGGAGTGTGACAGCGGGAGGGTACAATGAGCAGTTCTTC
CAWSVTAGGYNEQFF
>TRBV28|NA|TRBJ2-7|TRBD1
TGTGCCAGCAGTACAGGGGCGAAACGCTACGAGCAGTACTTC
CASSTGAKRYEQYF
>TRBV9|NA|TRBJ2-3|NA
TGTGCCAGCAATTGGGGGGATTCAGATACGCAGTATTTT
CASNWGDSDTQYF
>TRBV25-1|NA|TRBJ1-5|NA
TGTGCCAGCAGTGAATTGGGGGATCAGCCCCAGCATTTT
CASSELGDQPQHF
>TRBV28|NA|TRBJ2-7|NA
TGTGCCAGCAGTTTATACCCGGGAGCCGAGCAGTACTTC
CASSLYPGAEQYF
>TRBV28|NA|TRBJ2-3|NA
TGTGCCAGCACCTGGGGGGGGCCCCTTAGCACAGATACGCAGTATTTT
CASTWGGPLSTDTQYF
>TRBV9|NA|TRBJ1-4|NA
TGTGCCAGCAGCGTAGTCGGCGGGTTTAATGAAAAACTGTTTTTT
CASSVVGGFNEKLFF
>TRBV19|NA|TRBJ1-1|TRBD1
TGTGCCAGTAGTATCGGTCTTACAGGGGGGGACACTGAAGCTTTCTTT
CASSIGLTGGDTEAFF
>TRBV4-2|NA|TRBJ2-1|NA
TGTGCCAGCAGTCCTCTGGGAGGGGGTGCCTACAATGAGCAGTTCTTC
CASSPLGGGAYNEQFF
>TRBV4-2|NA|TRBJ1-3|NA
TGTGCCAGCAGCCCAGGCAGCTCTGGAAACACCATATATTTT
CASSPGSSGNTIYF
>TRBV19|NA|TRBJ2-7|NA
TGTGCTAGTAGTATTGGATCGAGCTCCTACGAGCAGTACTTC
CASSIGSSSYEQYF
>TRBV2|NA|TRBJ1-3|NA
TGTGCCAGCAGTGATTACAGGCCGAGCTCTGGAAACACCATATATTTT
CASSDYRPSSGNTIYF
>TRBV28|once|TRBJ1-5|NA
TGTGCCAGCAGTGTGCCCCAGCATTTT
CASSVPQHF
>TRBV4-1|few|TRBJ2-3|NA
TGCGCCAGCAGCTTAAGTCAGGGTACTAGCACAGATACGCAGTATTTT
CASSLSQGTSTDTQYF
>TRBV28|NA|TRBJ2-7|NA
TGTGCCAGCAGTTTACTCTACGAGCAGTACTTC
CASSLLYEQYF
>TRBV11-2|once|TRBJ2-3|TRBD2
TGTGCCAGCAGCGTGATTTCGGGCGGGAGGACCACAGATACGCAGTATTTT
CASSVISGGRTTDTQYF
>TRBV28|NA|TRBJ2-1|TRBD2
TGTGCCAGCAGCTGGACTAGCGGGAGCTCCCATGAGCAGTTCTTC
CASSWTSGSSHEQFF
>TRBV7-6|once|TRBJ1-1|NA
TGTGCCAGCAGCTTAGCAGGGGACACTGAAGCTTTCTTT
CASSLAGDTEAFF
>TRBV11-2|NA|TRBJ2-1|NA
TGTGCCAGCAGCTTGGAAAGGAATGAGCAGTTCTTC
CASSLERNEQFF
>TRBV7-8|NA|TRBJ2-1|NA
TGTGCCAGCAGCCCGACAGGTAATCAGGGTGAGCAGTTCTTC
CASSPTGNQGEQFF
>TRBV19|NA|TRBJ1-5|NA
TGTGCCAGTAGTATCGTATCGGCACCGAATCAGCCCCAGCATTTT
CASSIVSAPNQPQHF
>TRBV11-2|once|TRBJ2-3|NA
TGTGCCAGCAGCTTAGGTGGCTATCCCACAGATACGCAGTATTTT
CASSLGGYPTDTQYF
>TRBV7-2|NA|TRBJ1-4|NA
TGTGCCAGCAGCTTAGGAGCCACAGATGGGGAAAAACTGTTTTTT
CASSLGATDGEKLFF
>TRBV6-5|NA|TRBJ2-7|TRBD1
TGTGCCAGCAGTTACTCGAATGGACAGGCGACCTACGAGCAGTACTTC
CASSYSNGQATYEQYF
>TRBV7-2|NA|TRBJ1-2|NA
TGTGCCAGCAGCTTATATTTGGGCGGCTACACCTTC
CASSLYLGGYTF
>TRBV6-1|NA|TRBJ2-7|NA
TGTGCCAGCAGTGAAGCGCTCTGGCGGGGAATCTCCTACGAGCAGTACTTC
CASSEALWRGISYEQYF
>TRBV7-3|NA|TRBJ2-7|NA
TGTGCCAGCAGCTTAGGAGTACGCCACACGTACGAGCAGTACTTC
CASSLGVRHTYEQYF
>TRBV19|few|TRBJ1-1|NA
TGTGCCAGTAGTATCGGGGAGATTGAAGCTTTCTTT
CASSIGEIEAFF
>TRBV7-9|NA|TRBJ1-1|NA
TGTGCCAGCAGCTTGGGTACTGAAGCTTTCTTT
CASSLGTEAFF
>TRBV19|NA|TRBJ2-3|NA
TGTGCCACTTCCGGATACCTCACAGATACGCAGTATTTT
CATSGYLTDTQYF
>TRBV4-2|NA|TRBJ2-1|TRBD2
TGTGCCAGCAGCCCTATGCTAGCGGGAGGTAATGAGCAGTTCTTC
CASSPMLAGGNEQFF
>TRBV29-1|NA|TRBJ2-1|NA
TGCAGCGTTGTTGGGAGCTCCTACAATGAGCAGTTCTTC
CSVVGSSYNEQFF
>TRBV6-6|NA|TRBJ2-2|NA
TGTGCCAGCAGTTCCAGCATCGCGCCTAACACCGGGGAGCTGTTTTTT
CASSSSIAPNTGELFF
>TRBV25-1|NA|TRBJ2-1|TRBD2
TGTGCCAGCAGTCCCGGGACTAGCGTGTGGGATGAGCAGTTCTTC
CASSPGTSVWDEQFF
>TRBV27|NA|TRBJ1-1|TRBD1
TGTGCCAGCAGTTTATCAGGGGGCGGTGAAGCTTTCTTT
CASSLSGGGEAFF
>TRBV5-1|NA|TRBJ2-3|NA
TGCGCCAGCAGCTTACGTGGGAGGTCCACAGATACGCAGTATTTT
CASSLRGRSTDTQYF
>TRBV7-2|NA|TRBJ2-1|TRBD2
TGTGCCAGCAGCTTAGATCCCTCTAGCGGGAGGGCCAATGAGCAGTTCTTC
CASSLDPSSGRANEQFF
>TRBV19|NA|TRBJ1-1|NA
TGTGCCAGTAGTATCCCCAGGGTTCCCATGAACACTGAAGCTTTCTTT
CASSIPRVPMNTEAFF
>TRBV28|NA|TRBJ2-7|NA
TGTGCCAGCAGTCCACAGGAAACCCGGTTGGACGAGCAGTACTTC
CASSPQETRLDEQYF
>TRBV15|NA|TRBJ1-2|NA
TGTGCCACCAGCAGAGAACAGGACTATGGCTACACCTTC
CATSREQDYGYTF
>TRBV6-6|NA|TRBJ2-1|NA
TGTGCCAGCAGTTACCCGGGATTCCCCCCGTACAATGAGCAGTTCTTC
CASSYPGFPPYNEQFF
>TRBV11-2|NA|TRBJ2-3|NA
TGTGCCAGCAGCTCCACAGATACGCAGTATTTT
CASSSTDTQYF
>TRBV19|NA|TRBJ1-1|NA
TGTGCCAGTAGTATGGAAAGTAGGACGAGGAACACTGAAGCTTTCTTT
CASSMESRTRNTEAFF
>TRBV7-8|NA|TRBJ2-5|NA
TGTGCCAGCTTCCACACCACGGGCGGGACCCAGTACTTC
CASFHTTGGTQYF
>TRBV11-2|NA|TRBJ2-7|NA
TGTGCCAGCAGCTTATTCCCCGAGCAGTACTTC
CASSLFPEQYF
>TRBV29-1|once|TRBJ2-7|TRBD1
TGCAGCGTTGGGCCCCCGGGCGGACAGGGGCCCTACGAGCAGTACTTC
CSVGPPGGQGPYEQYF
>TRBV7-7|NA|TRBJ2-1|TRBD2
TGTGCCAGCAGCTTAGAAGCGGGGCCCTACAATGAGCAGTTCTTC
CASSLEAGPYNEQFF
>TRBV9|NA|TRBJ1-2|NA
TGTGCCAGCAGCCCAGCGGGACCCCCCAGTGGCGGCTACACCTTC
CASSPAGPPSGGYTF
>TRBV9|NA|TRBJ2-2|TRBD1
TGTGCCAGCAGCACCCGGACAGGGGGCTCCGGGGAGCTGTTTTTT
CASSTRTGGSGELFF
>TRBV27|NA|TRBJ2-1|TRBD2
TGTGCCAGCAGTTTATGGACTAGCGGGAGCTCCTACAATGAGCAGTTCTTC
CASSLWTSGSSYNEQFF
>TRBV28|NA|TRBJ1-2|NA
TGTGCCAGCACTCCCCTCGACAGCTATGGCTACACCTTC
CASTPLDSYGYTF
>TRBV28|once|TRBJ2-7|NA
TGTGCCAGCAGTCGCGAAGGGGAGCAGTACTTC
CASSREGEQYF
>TRBV7-8|NA|TRBJ2-7|TRBD2
TGTGCCAGCAGCTTAGCACTAGCGGGAGGATACGAGCAGTACTTC
CASSLALAGGYEQYF